This TCR beta chain emerged from a study of cytomegalovirus exposure and HLA in healthy donors. The CDR3 sequence is 17 residues long. Trimming at V came to 2 bases and at J to 8 bases, leaving 10 bases not matched to a gene. Germline CDR1 is SGHTA and CDR2 is FQGNSA. Study-wide findings and caveats: Available immune exposure information covered CMV serostatus only.

This clone was detected once. Antigen: not known. The PCR contained 60 Vbeta and 13 Jbeta primers. Profiling relied on immunoSEQ multiplex PCR, and the TCRdb table lists in-frame clones only, not all of them. The profile shows about 70,000 clones, approximately 60% of them singletons. The rearrangement links TRBV7-2 to TRBJ2-1, with 12 positions matching TRBD2. What was sequenced was PBMCs. The clonotype was recovered from a young man in good health and CMV-seronegative. In DNA, the CDR3 is TGTGCCAGCAGCTTATATCGGCCTAGCGGGGGGGCGGATGAGCAGTTCTTC. This translates into CASSLYRPSGGADEQFF.